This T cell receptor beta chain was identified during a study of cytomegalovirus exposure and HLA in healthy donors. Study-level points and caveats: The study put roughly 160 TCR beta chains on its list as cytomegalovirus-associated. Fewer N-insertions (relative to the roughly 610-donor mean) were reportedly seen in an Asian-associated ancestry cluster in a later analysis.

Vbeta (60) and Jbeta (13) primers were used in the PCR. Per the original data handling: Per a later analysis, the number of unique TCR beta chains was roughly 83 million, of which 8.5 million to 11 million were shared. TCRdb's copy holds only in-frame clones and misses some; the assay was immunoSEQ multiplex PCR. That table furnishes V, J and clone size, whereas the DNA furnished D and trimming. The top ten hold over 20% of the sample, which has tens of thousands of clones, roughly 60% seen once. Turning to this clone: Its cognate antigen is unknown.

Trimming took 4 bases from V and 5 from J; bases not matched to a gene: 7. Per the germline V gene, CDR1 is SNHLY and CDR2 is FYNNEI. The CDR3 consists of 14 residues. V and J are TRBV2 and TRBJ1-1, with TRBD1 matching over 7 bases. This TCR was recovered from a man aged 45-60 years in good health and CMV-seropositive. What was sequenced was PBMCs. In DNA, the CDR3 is TGTGCCAGCAGTGCCGACAGGGTCCGGACTGAAGCTTTCTTT. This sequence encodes CASSADRVRTEAFF.